This TCR beta chain was found in a study of identical twins' blood T cells. The V segment lost 3 bases and the J segment 5 bases; nucleotides outside the gene matches: 4. This CDR3 contains 14 residues. Germline CDR1 and CDR2: DFQATT and SNEGSKA (reference sequence). Concerning this clonotype: The antigen is not known.

Study-wide points: V gene usage reportedly matched far better within twin pairs than unrelated donors.

TCRdb independently ran MiXCR on the 5' RACE reads; one entry per CDR3 protein. The data hold roughly 340,000 distinct CDR3 sequences, with 28% observed a single time. The receptor was isolated from a woman aged 18 to 50 in good health. The sequenced sample was PBMCs. This chain uses TRBV20-1 with TRBJ2-7, with TRBD2 identical over 13 bases. The chain's CDR3 is CSARGTSGTHEQYF. The CDR3 DNA reads TGCAGTGCTAGGGGGACTAGCGGGACCCACGAGCAGTACTTC.